The 4 T cell receptor beta chains below all came from one sample that was sequenced in a study of HIV-infected patients and healthy controls. TCRdb processed the 5' RACE reads anew with MiXCR; each CDR3 protein has one entry. This sample has 15,000 to 20,000 distinct CDR3 sequences; about a sixth occur once, and the top ten carry around 24%. The specimen sequenced was CD8+ T cells from blood. These receptors all stem from a human donor in good health.

Many counts were recorded for this clonotype. This chain uses TRBV29-1 with TRBJ2-7; 7 bases fit TRBD2. This CDR3 has 16 amino acids. Trimming took 4 bases from V and 2 from J; bases not matched to a gene: 14. Germline lookup yields CDR1 SQVTM and CDR2 ANQGSEA. Here the CDR3 reads CSVVTREASLAYEQYF. CDR3 sequence (DNA): TGCAGCGTTGTGACCCGGGAGGCAAGTTTAGCCTACGAGCAGTACTTC.

There are many counts of this clonotype. The rearrangement links TRBV29-1 to TRBJ2-7; possible D gene TRBD2, 6 bases. V dropped 4 bases and J dropped 4 bases, with 17 bases sitting between them. CDR3 size: 14 residues. CDR1 is SQVTM, CDR2 ANQGSEA, per germline. In DNA form, the CDR3 reads TGCAGCGTTGGGGAATACGGGAGTCGGTACGAGCAGTACTTC. It translates to CSVGEYGSRYEQYF.

This clonotype was observed a handful of times. The chain links TRBV6-2 or TRBV6-3 to TRBJ2-5; tentative D call: TRBD2 (6 bases). The CDR3 runs to 15 residues. Germline V gives CDR1 MNHEY, CDR2 SVGEGT. The germline V and J ends were trimmed by 6 bases and 5 bases, with 19 bases remaining between them. This CDR3 is CASSSGTGQGETQYF. As DNA, the CDR3 is TGTGCCAGCAGCTCCGGGACTGGTCAAGGGGAGACCCAGTACTTC.

The V gene is TRBV7-9, the J gene TRBJ2-2; weak D call: TRBD2 (5 bases). CDR1 is SEHNR, CDR2 FQNEAQ, per germline (reference sequence). Trimming shortened V by 2 bases and J by 4 bases, and 11 bases separated the two germline ends. CDR3 length: 15 amino acids. Here the CDR3 DNA reads TGTGCCAGCAGCTTACTGGTAGCGCCCACCGGGGAGCTGTTTTTT. It codes for CASSLLVAPTGELFF. The full variable domain, with the rest looked up from reference TRBV7-9 and TRBJ2-2, is DTGVSQNPRHKITKRGQNVTFRCDPISEHNRLYWYRQTLGQGPEFLTYFQNEAQLEKSRLLSDRFSAERPKGSFSTLEIQRTEQGDSAMYLCASSLLVAPTGELFFGEGSRLTVL.